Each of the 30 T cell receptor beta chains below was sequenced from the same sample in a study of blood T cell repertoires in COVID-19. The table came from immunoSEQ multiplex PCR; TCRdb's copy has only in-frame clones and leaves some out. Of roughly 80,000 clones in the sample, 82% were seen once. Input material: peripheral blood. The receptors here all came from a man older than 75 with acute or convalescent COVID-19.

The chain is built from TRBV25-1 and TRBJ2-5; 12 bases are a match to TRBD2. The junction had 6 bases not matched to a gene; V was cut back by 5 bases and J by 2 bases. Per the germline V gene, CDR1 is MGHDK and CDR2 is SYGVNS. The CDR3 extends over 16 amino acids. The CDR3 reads CASSSRTSGAQETQYF. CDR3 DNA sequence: TGTGCCAGCAGTAGCAGGACTAGCGGGGCACAAGAGACCCAGTACTTC.

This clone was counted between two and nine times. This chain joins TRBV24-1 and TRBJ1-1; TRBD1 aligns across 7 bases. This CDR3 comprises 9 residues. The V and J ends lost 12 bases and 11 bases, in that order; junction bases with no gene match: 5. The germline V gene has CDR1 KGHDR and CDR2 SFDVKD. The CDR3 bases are TGTGCCCCACAGGGGTGGGCTTTCTTT. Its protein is CAPQGWAFF.

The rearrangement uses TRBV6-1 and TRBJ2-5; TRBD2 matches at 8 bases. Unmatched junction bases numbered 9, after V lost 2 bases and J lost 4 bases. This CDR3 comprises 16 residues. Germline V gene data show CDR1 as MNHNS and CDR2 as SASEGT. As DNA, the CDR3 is TGTGCCAGCAGTGAATGGCAACGGGGGGGCCTAGAGACCCAGTACTTC. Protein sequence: CASSEWQRGGLETQYF.

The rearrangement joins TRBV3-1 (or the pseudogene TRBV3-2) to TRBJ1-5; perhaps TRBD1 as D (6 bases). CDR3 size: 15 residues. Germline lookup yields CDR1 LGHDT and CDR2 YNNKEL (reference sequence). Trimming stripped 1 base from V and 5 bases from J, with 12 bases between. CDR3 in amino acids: CASSQVRGADQPQHF. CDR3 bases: TGTGCCAGCAGCCAAGTGCGGGGGGCGGATCAGCCCCAGCATTTT.

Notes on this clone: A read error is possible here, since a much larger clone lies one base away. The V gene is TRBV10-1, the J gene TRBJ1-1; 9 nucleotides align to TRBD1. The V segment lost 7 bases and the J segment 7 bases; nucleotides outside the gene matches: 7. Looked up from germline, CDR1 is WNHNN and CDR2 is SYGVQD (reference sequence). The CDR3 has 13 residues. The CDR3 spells CASTGQGMNEAFF. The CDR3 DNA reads TGCGCCAGCACTGGACAGGGGATGAATGAAGCTTTCTTT.

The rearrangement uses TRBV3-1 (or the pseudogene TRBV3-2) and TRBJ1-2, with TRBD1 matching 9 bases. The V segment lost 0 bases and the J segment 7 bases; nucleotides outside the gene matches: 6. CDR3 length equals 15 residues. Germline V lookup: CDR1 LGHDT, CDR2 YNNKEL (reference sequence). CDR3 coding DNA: TGTGCCAGCAGCCAAGATTCCGGGACAGGGTTTGGCTACACCTTC. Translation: CASSQDSGTGFGYTF.

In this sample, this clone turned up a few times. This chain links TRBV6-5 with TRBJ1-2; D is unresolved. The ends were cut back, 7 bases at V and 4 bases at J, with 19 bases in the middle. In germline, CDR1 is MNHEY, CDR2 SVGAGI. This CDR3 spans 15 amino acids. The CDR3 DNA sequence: TGTGCCAGCATCCCCGGTCGAGAGGCATTCTATGGCTACACCTTC. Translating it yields CASIPGREAFYGYTF.

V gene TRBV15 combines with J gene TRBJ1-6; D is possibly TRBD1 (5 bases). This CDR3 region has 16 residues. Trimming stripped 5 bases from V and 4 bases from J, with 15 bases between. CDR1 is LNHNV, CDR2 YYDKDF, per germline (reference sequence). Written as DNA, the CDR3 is TGTGCCACCAGCCACTATCCAGGGCGGTATAATTCACCCCTCCACTTT. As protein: CATSHYPGRYNSPLHF.

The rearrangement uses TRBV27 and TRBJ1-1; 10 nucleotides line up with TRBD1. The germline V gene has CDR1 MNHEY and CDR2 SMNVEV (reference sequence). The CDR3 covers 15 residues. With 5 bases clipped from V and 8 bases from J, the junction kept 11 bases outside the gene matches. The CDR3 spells CASSTGTGVPREAFF. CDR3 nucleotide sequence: TGTGCCAGCAGTACCGGGACAGGGGTGCCCAGGGAAGCTTTCTTT.

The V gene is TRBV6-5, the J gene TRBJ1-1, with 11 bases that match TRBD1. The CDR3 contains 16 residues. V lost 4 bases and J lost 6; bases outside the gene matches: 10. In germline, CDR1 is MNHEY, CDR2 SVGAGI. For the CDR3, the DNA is TGTGCCAGCAGTTTCGCCGGGACAGGGGGTAGGGCTGAAGCTTTCTTT. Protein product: CASSFAGTGGRAEAFF.

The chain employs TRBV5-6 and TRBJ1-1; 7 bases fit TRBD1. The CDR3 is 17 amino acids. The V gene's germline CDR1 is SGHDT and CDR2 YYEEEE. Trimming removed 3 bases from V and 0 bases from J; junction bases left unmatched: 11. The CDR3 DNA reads TGTGCCAGCAGCTCGTGGGTGAACAGGGGAATGAACACTGAAGCTTTCTTT. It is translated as CASSSWVNRGMNTEAFF.

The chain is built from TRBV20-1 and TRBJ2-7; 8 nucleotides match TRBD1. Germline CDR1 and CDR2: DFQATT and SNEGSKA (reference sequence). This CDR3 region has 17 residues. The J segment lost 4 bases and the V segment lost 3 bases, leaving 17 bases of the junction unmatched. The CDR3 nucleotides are TGCAGTGCTAGTGGAGCGAAAATAACAGGGGGAACTTACGAGCAGTACTTC. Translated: CSASGAKITGGTYEQYF.

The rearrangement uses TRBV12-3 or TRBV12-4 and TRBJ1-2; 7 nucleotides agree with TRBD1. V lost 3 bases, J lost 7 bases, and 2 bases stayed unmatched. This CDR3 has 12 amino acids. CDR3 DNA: TGTGCCAGCAGTTTGGCAGGGGGTGGCTACACCTTC. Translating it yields CASSLAGGGYTF.

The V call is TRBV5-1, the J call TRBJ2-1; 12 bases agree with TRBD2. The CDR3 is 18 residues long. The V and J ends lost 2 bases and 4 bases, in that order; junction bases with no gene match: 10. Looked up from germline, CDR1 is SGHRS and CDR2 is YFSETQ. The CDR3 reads CASSFRTSGALGYNEQFF. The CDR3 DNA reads TGCGCCAGCAGCTTCCGGACTAGCGGGGCCCTCGGATACAATGAGCAGTTCTTC.

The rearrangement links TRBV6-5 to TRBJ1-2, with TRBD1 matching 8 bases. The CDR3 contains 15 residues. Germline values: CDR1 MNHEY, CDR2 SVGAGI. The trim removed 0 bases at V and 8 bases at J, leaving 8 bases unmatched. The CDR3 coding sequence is TGTGCCAGCAGTTACTCATACAGGGGGAAAGAAGGCTACACCTTC. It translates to CASSYSYRGKEGYTF.

CDR3 amino acids: CASSLTRGRDQPQHF. The CDR3 DNA reads as TGTGCCAGCAGCTTAACGAGGGGGCGCGATCAGCCCCAGCATTTT. The chain uses TRBV7-2 and TRBJ1-5; the match to TRBD1 covers 7 bases. Germline V gives CDR1 SGHTA, CDR2 FQGNSA. With V trimmed by 2 bases and J by 5 bases, 6 bases remained unmatched. The CDR3 has 15 amino acids.

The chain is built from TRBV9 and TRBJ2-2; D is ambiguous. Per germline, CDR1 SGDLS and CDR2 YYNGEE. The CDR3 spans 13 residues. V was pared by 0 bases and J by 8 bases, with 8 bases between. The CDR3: CASSVAITGELFF. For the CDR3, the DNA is TGTGCCAGCAGCGTAGCGATAACTGGGGAGCTGTTTTTT. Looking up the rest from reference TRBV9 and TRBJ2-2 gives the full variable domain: DSGVTQTPKHLITATGQRVTLRCSPRSGDLSVYWYQQSLDQGLQFLIQYYNGEERAKGNILERFSAQQFPDLHSELNLSSLELGDSALYFCASSVAITGELFFGEGSRLTVL.

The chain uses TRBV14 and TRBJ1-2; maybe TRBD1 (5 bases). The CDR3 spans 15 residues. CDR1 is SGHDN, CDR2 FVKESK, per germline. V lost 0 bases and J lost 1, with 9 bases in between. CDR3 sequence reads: CASSQDAGVNYGYTF. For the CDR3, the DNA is TGTGCCAGCAGCCAAGATGCGGGGGTTAACTATGGCTACACCTTC.

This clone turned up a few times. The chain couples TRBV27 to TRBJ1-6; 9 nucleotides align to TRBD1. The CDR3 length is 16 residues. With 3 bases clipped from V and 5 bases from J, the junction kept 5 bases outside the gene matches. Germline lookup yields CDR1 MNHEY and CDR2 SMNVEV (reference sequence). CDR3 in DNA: TGTGCCAGCAGTTTTACAGGGGGCGCCAATAATTCACCCCTCCACTTT. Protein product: CASSFTGGANNSPLHF.

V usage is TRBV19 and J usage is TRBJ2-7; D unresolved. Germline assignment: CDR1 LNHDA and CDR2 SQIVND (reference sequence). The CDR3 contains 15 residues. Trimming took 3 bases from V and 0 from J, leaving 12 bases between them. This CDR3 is CASSIGGGFSYEQYF. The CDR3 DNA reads TGTGCCAGTAGTATCGGTGGCGGCTTCTCCTACGAGCAGTACTTC.

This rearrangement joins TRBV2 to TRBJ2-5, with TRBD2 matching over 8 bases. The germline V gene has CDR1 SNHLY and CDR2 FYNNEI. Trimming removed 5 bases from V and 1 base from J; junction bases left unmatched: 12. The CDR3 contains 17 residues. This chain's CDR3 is CASSSGLAGSLQETQYF. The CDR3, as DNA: TGTGCCAGCAGTTCGGGGCTAGCGGGTTCTCTCCAAGAGACCCAGTACTTC.

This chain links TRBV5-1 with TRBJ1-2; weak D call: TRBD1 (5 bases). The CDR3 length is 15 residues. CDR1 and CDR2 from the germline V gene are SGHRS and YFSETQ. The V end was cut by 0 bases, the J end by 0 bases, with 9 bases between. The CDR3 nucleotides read TGCGCCAGCAGCTTGGTAACAGGATCTAACTATGGCTACACCTTC. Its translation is CASSLVTGSNYGYTF.

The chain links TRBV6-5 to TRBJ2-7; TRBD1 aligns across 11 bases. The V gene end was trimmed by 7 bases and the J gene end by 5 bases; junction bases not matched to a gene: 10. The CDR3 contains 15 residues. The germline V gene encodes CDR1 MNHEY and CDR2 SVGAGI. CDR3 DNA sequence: TGTGCCAGCATTTCCTCGGGACAGGGGGACCACGAGCAGTACTTC. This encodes CASISSGQGDHEQYF.

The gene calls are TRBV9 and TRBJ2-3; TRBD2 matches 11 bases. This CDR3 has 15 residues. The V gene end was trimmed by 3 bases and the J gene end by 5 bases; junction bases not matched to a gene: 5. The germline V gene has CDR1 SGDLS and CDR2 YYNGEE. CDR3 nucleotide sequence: TGTGCCAGCAGCGCGACTAGCGGGGCGGTAGATACGCAGTATTTT. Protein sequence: CASSATSGAVDTQYF.

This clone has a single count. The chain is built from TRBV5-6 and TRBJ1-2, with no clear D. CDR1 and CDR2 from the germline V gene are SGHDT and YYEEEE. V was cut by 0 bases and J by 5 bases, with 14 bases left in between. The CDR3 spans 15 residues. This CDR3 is CASSLGQHTAYGYTF. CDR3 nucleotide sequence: TGTGCCAGCAGCTTGGGACAACACACCGCTTATGGCTACACCTTC.

CDR3 sequence: CASSLEGAANYGYTF. The CDR3, as DNA: TGTGCCAGCAGCCTCGAGGGGGCAGCTAACTATGGCTACACCTTC. J is TRBJ1-2 and V is TRBV3-1 (or the pseudogene TRBV3-2); 7 bases align to TRBD1. V shed 4 bases and J 0 bases; nucleotides not matched to a gene: 5. Germline values: CDR1 LGHDT, CDR2 YNNKEL (reference sequence). The CDR3 spans 15 residues.

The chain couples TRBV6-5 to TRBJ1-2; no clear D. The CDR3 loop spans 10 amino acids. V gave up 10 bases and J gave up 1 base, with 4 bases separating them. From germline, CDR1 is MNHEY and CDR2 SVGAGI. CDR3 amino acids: CATFNYGYTF. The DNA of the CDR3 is TGTGCCACCTTTAACTATGGCTACACCTTC.

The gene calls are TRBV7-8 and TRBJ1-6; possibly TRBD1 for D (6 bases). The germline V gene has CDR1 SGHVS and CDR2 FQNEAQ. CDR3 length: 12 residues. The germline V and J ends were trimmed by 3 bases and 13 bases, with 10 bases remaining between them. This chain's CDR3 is CASSFQGSPLHF. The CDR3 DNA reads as TGTGCCAGCAGCTTTCAGGGGAGTCCCCTCCACTTT.

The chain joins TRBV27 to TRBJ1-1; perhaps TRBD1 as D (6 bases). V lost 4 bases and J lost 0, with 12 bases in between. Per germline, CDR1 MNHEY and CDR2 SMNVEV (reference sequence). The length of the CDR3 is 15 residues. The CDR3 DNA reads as TGTGCCAGCAGTTCCCACGGACAGATGAACACTGAAGCTTTCTTT. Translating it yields CASSSHGQMNTEAFF.

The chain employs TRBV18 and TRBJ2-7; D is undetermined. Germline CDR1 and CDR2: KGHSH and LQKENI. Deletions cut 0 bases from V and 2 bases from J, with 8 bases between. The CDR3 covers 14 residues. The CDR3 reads CASSPPGSTYEQYF. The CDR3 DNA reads TGTGCCAGCTCACCACCGGGCAGCACCTACGAGCAGTACTTC. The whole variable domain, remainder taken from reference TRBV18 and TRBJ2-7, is NAGVMQNPRHLVRRRGQEARLRCSPMKGHSHVYWYRQLPEEGLKFMVYLQKENIIDESGMPKERFSAEFPKEGPSILRIQQVVRGDSAAYFCASSPPGSTYEQYFGPGTRLTVT.